This entry is about one TCR beta chain. It lacks a known antigen. Base qualities are not provided; no much larger clone lies one nucleotide away. This entry comes from a study of OX40 agonist ivuxolimab in advanced cancers. For context, the study as a whole: Ivuxolimab was a fully human IgG2 agonistic monoclonal antibody targeting the costimulatory receptor OX40 (CD134). Of the roughly 54 patients in dose escalation, some 20 had hepatocellular carcinoma, around 15 had melanoma, 9 had renal cell carcinoma and 9 had head and neck cancer. Three dose-escalation patients achieved partial responses, one with hepatocellular carcinoma and two with cutaneous melanoma. A male proportion of roughly 80% and a mean age of roughly 55 years, ranging from 23 to 79, were recorded for the dose-escalation cohort. Intravenous ivuxolimab was administered to patients every 2 weeks at six dose levels: 0.01, 0.1, 0.3, 1.5, 3 and 10 mg/kg. The paper describes the monotherapy dose-escalation part (N ≈ 49 patients) of the phase I trial of ivuxolimab. Patients were allowed to have had prior anti-PD-1, anti-PD-L1 or anti-CTLA-4 therapy, and about 40% of the dose-escalation patients had been treated with checkpoint inhibitors. Peripheral TCRbeta sequencing was intended to test whether TCR sequence diversity was altered and clonal T-cell expansion was caused by ivuxolimab. General conclusions and limits of the study: At doses from 0.1 to 3.0 mg/kg, clonal expansion was seen in both CD4+ and CD8+ blood T cells between baseline and week 6. The antigen specificity of the peripheral T cells that underwent clonal expansion was not determined. Low levels of normalized T-cell clonal expansion were also seen in some patients who did not respond. In the 0.1-3.0 mg/kg groups, partial responders were among the patients with the lowest normalized peripheral clonal expansion, particularly in CD8+ T cells. On average, CD8+ T cells showed more expanded clones than CD4+ T cells after ivuxolimab.

Based on the germline V gene, the CDR1 and CDR2 sequences are SGDLS and YYNGEE. From V the trimming removes 2 bases and from J it removes 1 base, while the gene matches leave 5 bases of the junction unaccounted for. The CDR3 numbers 15 residues from cysteine through phenylalanine. Only CDR3 DNA remains: 45 bases, in frame from the first base. Patients with a history of autoimmune disease or receiving systemic immunosuppression were excluded from the trial. Peripheral blood for TCR sequencing was collected from all dose cohorts at baseline, on cycle 4 day 1, and on cycle 7 day 1. The samples were taken from a phase I, first-in-human, multicenter, open-label dose-escalation trial of ivuxolimab. The trial enrolled adults with locally advanced or metastatic head and neck squamous cell, hepatocellular, melanoma or renal cell carcinoma. Before TCR sequencing, CD4+ T cells and CD8+ T cells were sorted from peripheral blood as separate populations.

Genomic DNA was extracted from sorted cells for sequencing of the TCRbeta CDR3 region. TCRbeta CDR3 regions were sequenced using the immunoSEQ Assay. TCRdb took over this immuneACCESS table, retaining in-frame rearrangements with V and J assigned. Such tables are incomplete; in checked studies, under half of the missing clones stem from an unresolved V gene, and the remainder is unexplained. In this sample the table shows 45,000 to 55,000 clones, approximately 85% of which occur a single time. The leading ten clones occupy 3.4% of the sample. This specimen was CD4+ or CD8+ T cells sorted from blood, taken in a trial of the OX40 agonist ivuxolimab. The TCR comes from an adult with an advanced solid tumor such as melanoma, head and neck, liver or kidney cancer. The V and J segments used are TRBV9 and TRBJ2-5; the central 7 bases match TRBD1. The CDR3 in this case is CASSVTGVVQETQYF. The DNA is TGTGCCAGCAGCGTTACAGGGGTAGTCCAAGAGACCCAGTACTTC.